The TCR beta chain under discussion was sequenced for a study of cytomegalovirus exposure and HLA in healthy donors. Overall study findings and caveats: Owing to their indistinguishability, certain V segments, notably TRBV6-2 and TRBV6-3, were excluded.

The PCR had 60 Vbeta and 13 Jbeta primers. Authors' data handling: The authors later counted about 80 million unique TCR beta chains, roughly 10 million of them shared. Some clones are missing from TCRdb's copy, which holds only in-frame ones; the method was immunoSEQ multiplex PCR. V and J calls and clone size come straight from that table; D and trimming were deduced from the DNA. The table lists 150,000 or so clones, about 79% of them singletons. The V and J ends lost 0 bases and 3 bases respectively, with 7 bases between them. The CDR3 contains 14 residues. CDR1 and CDR2 from the germline V gene are MRHNA and SNTAGT. In the case of this clone: As yet, its antigen is unknown.

The clonotype was recovered from a man between 35 and 55 years old in good health and CMV-seropositive. J is TRBJ2-3 and V is TRBV6-4, with a weak D call TRBD2 (6 bases). Sample: PBMCs. The CDR3 DNA sequence: TGTGCCAGCAGTGACTCGGAGGGGACAGATACGCAGTATTTT. This gives the protein CASSDSEGTDTQYF.